This TCR beta chain is drawn from a study of control samples from healthy donors and cancer patients. The CDR3 spans 14 residues. Looked up from germline, CDR1 is KGHSH and CDR2 is LQKENI. V gave up 2 bases and J gave up 8 bases, with 12 bases separating them. Sequencing was performed with immunoSEQ multiplex PCR; in TCRdb, only in-frame clones are kept and a portion is missing. The top ten clones hold around 1.5% of a sample with over 150,000 clones, around 94% of them seen once. The V call is TRBV18, the J call TRBJ1-4, with no clear D. Sequenced material: blood. The clonotype comes from a woman between 18 and 29 years old in good health. CDR3 nucleotide sequence: TGTGCCAGCTCACCAGCAAAGCTGGGAGAAAAACTGTTTTTT. Translating gives CASSPAKLGEKLFF.